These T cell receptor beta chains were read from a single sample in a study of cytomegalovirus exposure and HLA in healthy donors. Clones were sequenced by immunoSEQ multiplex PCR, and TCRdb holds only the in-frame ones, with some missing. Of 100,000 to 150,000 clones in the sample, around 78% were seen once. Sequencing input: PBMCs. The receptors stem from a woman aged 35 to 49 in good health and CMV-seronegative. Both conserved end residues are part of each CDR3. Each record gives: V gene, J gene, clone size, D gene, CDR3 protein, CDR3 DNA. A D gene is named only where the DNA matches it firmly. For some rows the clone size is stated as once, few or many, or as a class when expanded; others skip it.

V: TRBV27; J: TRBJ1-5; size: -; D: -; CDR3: CASSLAGLQPQHF; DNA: TGTGCCAGCAGTTTGGCGGGGCTTCAGCCCCAGCATTTT
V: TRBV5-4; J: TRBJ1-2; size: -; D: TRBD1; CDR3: CASSTPDRGHGYTF; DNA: TGTGCCAGCAGCACCCCGGACAGGGGACATGGCTACACCTTC
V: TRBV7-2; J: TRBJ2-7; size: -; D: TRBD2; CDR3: CASSAGLAVSYEQYF; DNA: TGTGCCAGCAGCGCGGGACTAGCGGTCTCCTACGAGCAGTACTTC
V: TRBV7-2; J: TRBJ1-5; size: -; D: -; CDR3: CASSLQGGQPQHF; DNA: TGTGCCAGCAGCTTGCAGGGTGGGCAGCCCCAGCATTTT
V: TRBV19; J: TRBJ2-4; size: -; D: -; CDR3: CASTPFGEAKNIQYF; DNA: TGTGCCAGTACTCCGTTTGGGGAGGCCAAAAACATTCAGTACTTC
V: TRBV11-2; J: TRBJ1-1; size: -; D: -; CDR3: CASSLVGGADTEAFF; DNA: TGTGCCAGCAGCTTAGTCGGCGGGGCTGACACTGAAGCTTTCTTT
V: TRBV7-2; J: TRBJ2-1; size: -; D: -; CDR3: CASSPEPAQHNEQFF; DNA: TGTGCCAGCAGCCCGGAGCCTGCCCAACACAATGAGCAGTTCTTC
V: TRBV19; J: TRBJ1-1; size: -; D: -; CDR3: CASSFSGRGHGAEAFF; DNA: TGTGCCAGTAGTTTCTCCGGGCGGGGGCATGGAGCTGAAGCTTTCTTT
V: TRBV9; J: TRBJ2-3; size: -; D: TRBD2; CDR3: CASSVSPSGNTDTQYF; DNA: TGTGCCAGCAGCGTCTCGCCTAGCGGAAACACAGATACGCAGTATTTT
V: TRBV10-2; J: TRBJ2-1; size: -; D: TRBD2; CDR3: CASRTSGGVYNEQFF; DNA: TGCGCCAGCAGAACTAGCGGGGGGGTTTACAATGAGCAGTTCTTC
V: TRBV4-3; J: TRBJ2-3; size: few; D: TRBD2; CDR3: CASSQGTSGNADTQYF; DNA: TGCGCCAGCAGCCAAGGCACTAGCGGGAACGCAGATACGCAGTATTTT
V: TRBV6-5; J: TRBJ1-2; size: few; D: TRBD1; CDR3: CASSQGANYGYTF; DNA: TGTGCCAGCAGTCAGGGGGCTAACTATGGCTACACCTTC
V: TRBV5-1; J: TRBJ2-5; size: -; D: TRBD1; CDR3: CASSGRTGGAETQYF; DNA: TGCGCCAGCAGCGGGAGGACAGGGGGCGCGGAGACCCAGTACTTC
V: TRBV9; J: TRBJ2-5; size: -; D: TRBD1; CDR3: CASSVGTGYEETQYF; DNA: TGTGCCAGCAGCGTGGGGACAGGGTACGAAGAGACCCAGTACTTC
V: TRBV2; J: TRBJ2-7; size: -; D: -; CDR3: CASGSRKDYEQYF; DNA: TGTGCCAGCGGGAGTAGGAAAGACTACGAGCAGTACTTC
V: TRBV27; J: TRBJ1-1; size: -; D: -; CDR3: CASSLGQVGTEAFF; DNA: TGTGCCAGCAGCCTGGGGCAGGTGGGGACTGAAGCTTTCTTT